This TCR beta chain derives from a study of blood T cell repertoires in COVID-19. Study summary: Spain, Italy and the United States supplied samples that represented acute and convalescent COVID-19. T cells, B-cell-depleted T cells, or PBMCs provided the cDNA or gDNA that served as material.

The method was immunoSEQ multiplex PCR; TCRdb's version includes in-frame clones alone and lacks a portion of them. Seen here are about 230,000 clones, roughly 88% observed once, and the top ten hold 2.5%. The sequence came from a woman aged 40 to 55 with acute COVID-19. Sequencing was performed on PBMCs or T cells enriched from blood (not recorded which).

The CDR3 sequence is CASSQDRSNTEAFF. CDR3 coding DNA: TGCGCCAGCAGCCAGGACAGGTCGAACACTGAAGCTTTCTTT. The V gene is TRBV4-1, the J gene TRBJ1-1; 7 nucleotides line up with TRBD1. The CDR3 is 14 residues long. V lost 3 bases and J lost 1; bases outside the gene matches: 2. Germline values: CDR1 MGHRA, CDR2 YSYEKL.